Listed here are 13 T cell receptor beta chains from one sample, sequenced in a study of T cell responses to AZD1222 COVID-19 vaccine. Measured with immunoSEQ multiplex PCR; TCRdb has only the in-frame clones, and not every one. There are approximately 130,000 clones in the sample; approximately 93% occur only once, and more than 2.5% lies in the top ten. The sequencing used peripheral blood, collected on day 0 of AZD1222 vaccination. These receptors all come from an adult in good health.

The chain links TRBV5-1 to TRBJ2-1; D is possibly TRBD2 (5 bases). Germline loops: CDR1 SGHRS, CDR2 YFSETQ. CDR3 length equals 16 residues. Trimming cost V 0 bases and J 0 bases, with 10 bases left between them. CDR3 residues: CASSLGGLPSYNEQFF. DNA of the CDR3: TGCGCCAGCAGCTTGGGAGGGCTGCCCTCCTACAATGAGCAGTTCTTC.

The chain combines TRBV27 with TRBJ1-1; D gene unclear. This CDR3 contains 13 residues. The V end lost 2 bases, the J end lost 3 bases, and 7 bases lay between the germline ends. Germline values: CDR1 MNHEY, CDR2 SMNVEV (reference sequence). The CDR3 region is CASSLGGDTEAFF. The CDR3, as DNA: TGTGCCAGCAGTTTAGGTGGAGACACTGAAGCTTTCTTT.

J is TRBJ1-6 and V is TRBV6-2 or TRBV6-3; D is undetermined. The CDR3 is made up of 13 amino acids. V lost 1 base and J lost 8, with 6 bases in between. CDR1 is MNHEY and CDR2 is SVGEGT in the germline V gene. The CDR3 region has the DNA TGTGCCAGCAGTTACTATAAGGATTCACCCCTCCACTTT. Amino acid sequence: CASSYYKDSPLHF.

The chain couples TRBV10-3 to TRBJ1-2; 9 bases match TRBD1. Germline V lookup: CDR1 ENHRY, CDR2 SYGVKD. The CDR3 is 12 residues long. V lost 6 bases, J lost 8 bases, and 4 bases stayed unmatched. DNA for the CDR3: TGTGCCATCAGCGGGACAGGGAAAGGCTACACCTTC. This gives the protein CAISGTGKGYTF.

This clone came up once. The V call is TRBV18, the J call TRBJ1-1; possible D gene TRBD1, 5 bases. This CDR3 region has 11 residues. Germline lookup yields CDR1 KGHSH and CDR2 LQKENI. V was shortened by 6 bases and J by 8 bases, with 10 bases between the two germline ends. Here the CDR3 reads CASSPGVEAFF. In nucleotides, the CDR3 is TGTGCCAGCTCCCCGGGGGTGGAAGCTTTCTTT.

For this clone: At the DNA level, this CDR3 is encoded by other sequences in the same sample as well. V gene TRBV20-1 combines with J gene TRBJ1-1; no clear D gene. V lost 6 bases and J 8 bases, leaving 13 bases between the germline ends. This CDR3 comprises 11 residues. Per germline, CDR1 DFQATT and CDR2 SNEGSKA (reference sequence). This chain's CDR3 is CSASLGREAFF. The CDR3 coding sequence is TGCAGTGCCAGTTTAGGCCGCGAAGCTTTCTTT.

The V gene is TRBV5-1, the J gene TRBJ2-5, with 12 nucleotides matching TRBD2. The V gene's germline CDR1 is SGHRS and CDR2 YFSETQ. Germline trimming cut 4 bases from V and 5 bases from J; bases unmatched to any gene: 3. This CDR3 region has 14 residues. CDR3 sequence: CASSLAGGRETQYF. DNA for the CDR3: TGCGCCAGCAGCCTAGCGGGAGGGAGGGAGACCCAGTACTTC.

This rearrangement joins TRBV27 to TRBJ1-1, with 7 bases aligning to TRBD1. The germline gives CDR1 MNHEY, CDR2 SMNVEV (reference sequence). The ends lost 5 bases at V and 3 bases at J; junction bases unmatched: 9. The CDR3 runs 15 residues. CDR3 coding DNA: TGTGCCAGCAGTACTATCGACAGGGACTACACTGAAGCTTTCTTT. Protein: CASSTIDRDYTEAFF.

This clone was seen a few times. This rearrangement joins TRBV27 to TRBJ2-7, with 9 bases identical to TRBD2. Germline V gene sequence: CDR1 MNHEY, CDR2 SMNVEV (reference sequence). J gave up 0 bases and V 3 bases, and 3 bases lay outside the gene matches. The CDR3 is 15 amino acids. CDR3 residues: CASSFGSGSSYEQYF. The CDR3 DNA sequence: TGTGCCAGCAGTTTTGGTAGCGGGAGCTCCTACGAGCAGTACTTC.

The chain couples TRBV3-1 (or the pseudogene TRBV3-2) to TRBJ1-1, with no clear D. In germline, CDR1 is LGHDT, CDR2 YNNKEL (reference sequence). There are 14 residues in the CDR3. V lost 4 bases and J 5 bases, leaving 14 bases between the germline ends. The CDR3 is CASSPNSGVTEAFF. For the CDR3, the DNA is TGTGCCAGCAGCCCGAACTCAGGAGTAACTGAAGCTTTCTTT.

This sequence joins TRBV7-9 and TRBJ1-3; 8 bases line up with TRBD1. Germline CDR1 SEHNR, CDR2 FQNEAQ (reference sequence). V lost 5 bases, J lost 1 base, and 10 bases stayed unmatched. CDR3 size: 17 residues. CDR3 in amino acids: CASSPQDRVMSGNTIYF. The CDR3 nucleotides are TGTGCCAGCAGCCCACAGGACAGGGTGATGTCTGGAAACACCATATATTTT.

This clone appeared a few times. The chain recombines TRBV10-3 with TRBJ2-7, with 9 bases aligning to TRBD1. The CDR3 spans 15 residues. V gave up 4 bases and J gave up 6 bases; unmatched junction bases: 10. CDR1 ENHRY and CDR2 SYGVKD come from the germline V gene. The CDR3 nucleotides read TGTGCCATCAGTGTTAGGGACAGGGCTGGGGGCGAGCAGTACTTC. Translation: CAISVRDRAGGEQYF.

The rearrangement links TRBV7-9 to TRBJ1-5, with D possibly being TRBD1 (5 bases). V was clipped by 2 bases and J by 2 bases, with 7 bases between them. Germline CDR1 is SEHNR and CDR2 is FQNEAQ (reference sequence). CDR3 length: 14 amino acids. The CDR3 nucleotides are TGTGCCAGCAGCTTACAGGGAGGCAATCAGCCCCAGCATTTT. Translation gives CASSLQGGNQPQHF.